This T cell receptor (beta chain) was captured by sequencing in a study of CD8 T cells in Susac syndrome (dated by TCRdb to the late 2010s). Concerning the study at large: Whether CD8+ T cell activation and differentiation in Susac syndrome was antigen driven was tested using repertoire sequencing.

RNA was extracted using the RNeasy kit, and about 0.5 to 1 ug of the RNA was reverse transcribed with random hexamers. TCR beta CDR3 regions were amplified with the immunoSEQ multiplex PCR assay covering 54 Vbeta and 13 Jbeta segments. To correct PCR amplification bias, a synthetic template baseline was used for both primer optimization and computational correction. As for the original processing: Only productive sequences were kept, with reads annotated to V, D and J genes according to IMGT and analyzed in immunoSEQ Analyzer. Clonality was calculated as one minus the Shannon entropy normalized by log2 of the number of productive unique sequences. For each patient and control, public and private clones were evaluated within the 100 most prevalent clones. A clone was defined as Susac-specific if it was absent from the healthy and MS cohorts, from 950 to 1,300 published viral clones and from other ImmuneACCESS disease sequences. TCRdb handled the public reads itself, with Q25 trimming in fastp and clone calling in MiXCR, and kept productive beta chains. Records with the same CDR3 protein are collapsed into one entry carrying the most frequent genes and DNA. TCRdb's processing, not the authors', yielded these V and J calls. The sample has 150,000 to 200,000 distinct CDR3 sequences on record, roughly 95% of them singletons. The leading ten clones occupy 0.1% of the sample.

What the study reported, not specific to this receptor: The TCR sequencing and HLA analysis was acknowledged to have included a relatively small number of individuals.

High-throughput TCR beta sequencing profiled peripheral blood CD8+ and CD4+ T cells from healthy donors, Susac syndrome patients and multiple sclerosis patients. Healthy donors were included as age- and sex-matched controls. Bulk CD8+ and CD4+ T cells were purified by magnetic negative isolation, while CD8+ TEMRA cells were enriched using FACS. Blood was collected in EDTA tubes and processed within 24 hours, with PBMCs isolated through density gradient centrifugation. PBMCs intended for TCR sequencing were cryopreserved in liquid nitrogen and were subsequently thawed in a 37 degrees C water bath. Purity of sorted or isolated CD4+, CD8+ and CD8+ TEMRA cells was at least 90%. This clonotype was picked up one time. Its antigen remains undetermined. The input lacks base qualities; no much larger clone sits a single base away. A single read counts as weak evidence. Sequencing used CD4+ T cells from PBMCs. The receptor's source is a human donor in good health.

Here the CDR3 is given as CSASPGPLRYTF. The DNA reads as follows: TGCAGTGCTAGCCCGGGACCGCTCCGCTACACCTTC. Here the chain combines TRBV20-1 and TRBJ1-2; TRBD1 is perhaps the D gene, given 5 matching bases. CDR1 and CDR2 are drawn from the germline V gene (reference sequence): DFQATT, SNEGSKA. V loses 3 bases of germline sequence and J loses 9 bases, and the interval between the two ends is 14 bases. There are 12 amino acids in the CDR3, from cysteine to phenylalanine inclusive. Here the CDR3 DNA is all that survives: 36 bases in frame from base 1.